This T cell receptor beta chain was sequenced for a study of cytomegalovirus exposure and HLA in healthy donors. Overall study: In a later analysis, the 90 to 150 validation repertoires were reported to have used the same platform as the roughly 730 first-cohort repertoires.

The donors were members of the validation cohort comprising some 130 subjects, separate from the approximately 670-subject first cohort. Libraries were prepared by immunoSEQ multiplex PCR; TCRdb keeps only in-frame clonotypes and omits some of them. The sample lists some 170,000 clones, approximately 89% occurring once. The study, taken as a whole, reports: TCR sequences were mostly rare, though some public TCRs occurred in many donors. Researchers counted over 150 TCR beta chains as cytomegalovirus-associated.

As regards this clone: Its antigen is unknown.

This receptor was obtained from a man aged 18-30 years in good health and CMV-seropositive. The source material was PBMCs.

CDR3 sequence reads: CASSSSGGAGEQFF. The CDR3 DNA is TGTGCCAGCAGCTCTAGCGGGGGGGCGGGAGAGCAGTTCTTC. V and J are TRBV7-3 and TRBJ2-1; 12 nucleotides match TRBD2. Germline CDR1 SGHTA, CDR2 FQGTGA. The ends lost 4 bases at V and 10 bases at J; junction bases unmatched: 5. The CDR3 spans 14 residues.